The 6 T cell receptor beta chains below all came from one sample that was sequenced in a study of T cell responses to AZD1222 COVID-19 vaccine. This table comes from immunoSEQ multiplex PCR, and its TCRdb copy is limited to in-frame clones, with some not included. The sample gives over 130,000 clones, 92% of which show up once; about 10% is in the top ten. This material consisted of peripheral blood, taken 28 days after the second AZD1222 dose. The receptors were gathered from an adult who received the AZD1222 COVID-19 vaccine.

As concerns this clone: Relative to the germline gene, one junction end is altered; a read error may explain this. The J gene is TRBJ1-2, the V gene TRBV30, with D tentatively TRBD1 (5 bases). Germline V gives CDR1 GTSNPN, CDR2 SVGIG (reference sequence). CDR3 size: 14 residues. CDR3 nucleotide sequence: TGTGCCAGGAGTGGGGGACGGCCTCTCTATGGCTACACCTTC. Translating it yields CARSGGRPLYGYTF.

The genes are TRBV15 and TRBJ2-2, with D possibly being TRBD2 (6 bases). The CDR3 has 15 amino acids. Germline V gene lookup returns CDR1 LNHNV and CDR2 YYDKDF (reference sequence). The V and J ends lost 8 bases and 0 bases respectively, with 13 bases between them. CDR3 in DNA: TGTGCCACCTCCGCGGGGTCTGCGAACACCGGGGAGCTGTTTTTT. Its protein product is CATSAGSANTGELFF.

This chain links TRBV21-1 with TRBJ2-1. TRBV21-1 corresponds to a pseudogene. The CDR3 is 18 residues long. CDR3 loop: CASSKGGTPNNLNNEQFF. Written as DNA, the CDR3 is TGTGCCAGCAGCAAAGGTGGAACCCCAAATAATCTTAACAATGAGCAGTTCTTC.

In nucleotides, the CDR3 is TGTGCCAGCAGCTTCAAGGGGGACGGTCGGAACACTGAAGCTTTCTTT. It is translated as CASSFKGDGRNTEAFF. The chain is built from TRBV9 and TRBJ1-1; D possibly corresponds to TRBD1 (6 bases). V gave up 4 bases and J gave up 1 base, with 17 bases separating them. The germline gives CDR1 SGDLS, CDR2 YYNGEE. This CDR3 is built from 16 residues.

J is TRBJ2-5 and V is TRBV11-2; the D is unclear. The length of the CDR3 is 11 residues. V lost 2 bases and J 4 bases, leaving 2 bases between the germline ends. Germline-derived CDR1 and CDR2 are SGHAT and FQNNGV. CDR3 residues: CASSLSETQYF. Here the CDR3 DNA reads TGTGCCAGCAGCTTATCAGAGACCCAGTACTTC.

The table lists this clone with a count of one. V gene TRBV18 combines with J gene TRBJ1-4, with TRBD1 as a possible D gene (5 bases). The CDR3 covers 14 residues. CDR1 is KGHSH, CDR2 LQKENI, per germline. Trimming cost V 6 bases and J 0 bases, with 8 bases left between them. For the CDR3, the DNA is TGTGCCAGCTCGGGACGGGCAACTAATGAAAAACTGTTTTTT. Translation: CASSGRATNEKLFF.